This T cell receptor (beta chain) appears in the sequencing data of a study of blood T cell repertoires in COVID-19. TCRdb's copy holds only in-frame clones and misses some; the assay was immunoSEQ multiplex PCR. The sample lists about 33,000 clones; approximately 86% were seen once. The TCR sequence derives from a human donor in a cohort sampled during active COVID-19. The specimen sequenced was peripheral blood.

The CDR3 here is CATRDGNYGYTF. CDR3 DNA sequence: TGTGCCACCAGAGACGGGAACTATGGCTACACCTTC. The chain links TRBV24-1 to TRBJ1-2, with D unclear. The V and J ends lost 7 bases and 2 bases respectively, with 7 bases between them. This CDR3 has 12 residues. CDR1 and CDR2 from the germline V gene are KGHDR and SFDVKD.